The 7 T cell receptor beta chains below were found in one sample sequenced in a study of T cell responses to AZD1222 COVID-19 vaccine. The method was immunoSEQ multiplex PCR; TCRdb's version includes in-frame clones alone and lacks a portion of them. The table has 100,000 to 110,000 clones, 88% seen once. Sequencing used peripheral blood, obtained on day 0 of AZD1222 vaccination. These receptors were collected from an adult in good health.

This chain uses TRBV4-1 with TRBJ2-2, with D tentatively TRBD1 (6 bases). Trimming took off 8 bases at V and 0 bases at J, with 7 bases between the two ends. The CDR3 is made up of 13 amino acids. CDR1 MGHRA and CDR2 YSYEKL come from the germline V gene. DNA of the CDR3: TGCGCCAGCGGACAGACGAACACCGGGGAGCTGTTTTTT. It codes for CASGQTNTGELFF.

V usage is TRBV7-3 and J usage is TRBJ1-2, with 7 bases fitting TRBD1. In germline, CDR1 is SGHTA, CDR2 FQGTGA. The CDR3 runs 14 residues. Trimming removed 5 bases from V and 4 bases from J; junction bases left unmatched: 7. For the CDR3, the DNA is TGTGCCAGCAGCAATTACGGACAGGTCTATGGCTACACCTTC. Its protein is CASSNYGQVYGYTF.

The chain employs TRBV18 and TRBJ1-1; no reliable D call. Looked up from germline, CDR1 is KGHSH and CDR2 is LQKENI. Trimming cost V 4 bases and J 5 bases, with 8 bases left between them. The CDR3 runs 12 residues. The CDR3 sequence is CASSLPGTEAFF. The DNA for the CDR3 is TGTGCCAGCTCACTACCTGGTACTGAAGCTTTCTTT.

The J gene is TRBJ2-5, the V gene TRBV2; D is perhaps TRBD2 (5 bases). Germline lookup yields CDR1 SNHLY and CDR2 FYNNEI. The CDR3 covers 14 residues. V lost 3 bases to trimming and J lost 1 base, with 9 bases between them. CDR3 coding DNA: TGTGCCAGCAGTGACTCCGGGGTCCAAGAGACCCAGTACTTC. This codes for CASSDSGVQETQYF.

The genes are TRBV18 and TRBJ1-1, with 8 positions matching TRBD1. V trimming: 6 bases; J trimming: 1 base; junction bases outside the gene matches: 4. Per germline, CDR1 KGHSH and CDR2 LQKENI. CDR3 size: 14 residues. The CDR3 region has the DNA TGTGCCAGCTCCGCCGGGACAGGGAACACTGAAGCTTTCTTT. This codes for CASSAGTGNTEAFF.

The V gene is TRBV30, the J gene TRBJ2-1, with TRBD2 identical over 8 bases. The CDR3 covers 15 residues. Germline lookup yields CDR1 GTSNPN and CDR2 SVGIG (reference sequence). The CDR3 loop reads CALESTSGDYNEQFF. DNA of the CDR3: TGTGCTTTGGAAAGTACTAGCGGAGATTACAATGAGCAGTTCTTC.

V and J are TRBV5-1 and TRBJ2-7; TRBD2 is a possible D gene (6 bases). The V end lost 0 bases, the J end lost 3 bases, and 13 bases lay between the germline ends. Germline V CDR1 and CDR2: SGHRS, YFSETQ. This CDR3 contains 15 residues. The CDR3 DNA reads TGCGCCAGCAGCTTGGGGGCGGGGCACGGCTACGAGCAGTACTTC. Residues: CASSLGAGHGYEQYF.